This T cell receptor beta chain was observed in a study of regulatory dendritic cells for organ transplantation. The CDR3 length is 16 residues. With V trimmed by 5 bases and J by 8 bases, 9 bases remained unmatched. Germline V gives CDR1 MDHEN, CDR2 SYDVKM. A word on this clone: Its matching antigen is unknown.

Sequenced by immunoSEQ multiplex PCR; TCRdb stores in-frame clones only, minus some. The repertoire holds 15,000 to 20,000 clones, with less than 85% as singletons. Allogeneic regulatory or mature dendritic cells were co-cultured for less than six days with CFSE-labeled sorted T cells at 1:10. Study conclusions and caveats: Resting memory CD8+ T cells held the most alloreactive clonotypes.

V is TRBV28 and J is TRBJ2-1, with 13 bases fitting TRBD2. The sample was memory CD4+ T cells from blood cultured with regulatory dendritic cells. The subset is: CD45RO+ memory T cells. This TCR was recovered from a human donor in good health. The CDR3 reads CASSHRLAGGRDEQFF. The CDR3 DNA sequence: TGTGCCAGCAGTCACAGACTAGCGGGAGGTCGCGATGAGCAGTTCTTC. Drawing the rest from reference TRBV28 and TRBJ2-1, the complete variable domain is DVKVTQSSRYLVKRTGEKVFLECVQDMDHENMFWYRQDPGLGLRLIYFSYDVKMKEKGDIPEGYSVSREKKERFSLILESASTNQTSMYLCASSHRLAGGRDEQFFGPGTRLTVL.